This TCR beta chain was observed in a study of Ad26.COV2.S vaccination and SARS-CoV-2 variants. Trimming took 3 bases from V and 0 from J, leaving 8 bases between them. CDR3 length equals 15 residues. Germline assignment: CDR1 SEHNR and CDR2 FQNEAQ (reference sequence). Assay used: immunoSEQ multiplex PCR; TCRdb lists only in-frame clones, some missing. The data show about 410,000 clones, approximately 90% seen once. Treatment reported: roughly 20 received Ad26.COV2.S at low or high dose, single or two shots; roughly five received placebo; per-sample allocation not given. Each sample was drawn 63 days after the first injection (of vaccine or placebo). General observations from the study: Vaccinees reportedly had broad spike-specific CD8+ and CD4+ T cell responses. The study found higher spike-specific TCR breadth in vaccine than placebo recipients. Vaccine and placebo recipients had similar non-spike TCR breadth.

In regard to this clone: Its antigen is undetermined.

This clonotype originated in a person between 18 and 65 years old who received the Ad26.COV2.S COVID-19 vaccine or a placebo. The specimen comprised peripheral blood, sampled in a trial of Ad26.COV2.S vaccine versus placebo. V gene TRBV7-9 combines with J gene TRBJ1-4, with no clear D. The CDR3 sequence is CASSFQLATNEKLFF. CDR3 in DNA: TGTGCCAGCAGCTTCCAGCTCGCAACTAATGAAAAACTGTTTTTT. Full variable domain (missing parts from reference TRBV7-9 and TRBJ1-4): DTGVSQNPRHKITKRGQNVTFRCDPISEHNRLYWYRQTLGQGPEFLTYFQNEAQLEKSRLLSDRFSAERPKGSFSTLEIQRTEQGDSAMYLCASSFQLATNEKLFFGSGTQLSVL.